Below, 2 T cell receptor beta chains from the same sample are listed, as sequenced in a study of immune evolution from preneoplasia to lung adenocarcinoma. Measured with immunoSEQ multiplex PCR; TCRdb has only the in-frame clones, and not every one. Of approximately 9,000 clones listed, 75% to 80% are singletons. Sequences were obtained from FFPE adjacent normal lung tissue. The source is a person aged 55-80 years with lung adenocarcinoma.

This chain connects TRBV4-1 to TRBJ2-5, with TRBD1 matching over 10 bases. Germline CDR1 and CDR2: MGHRA and YSYEKL. V lost 0 bases and J lost 4; bases outside the gene matches: 8. The CDR3 loop spans 17 amino acids. The CDR3 DNA follows: TGCGCCAGCAGCCAAGACGACAGGGGGCGAGAGCGAGAGACCCAGTACTTC. Amino acids: CASSQDDRGRERETQYF.

This clone showed up just a few times. The chain joins TRBV7-3 to TRBJ1-4, with D unresolved. Germline V gene data show CDR1 as SGHTA and CDR2 as FQGTGA. Trimming pared 8 bases from V and 4 bases from J, leaving 17 bases between. CDR3 length equals 15 residues. CDR3 amino acids: CASLTLSGLNEKLFF. The CDR3 DNA follows: TGTGCCAGCCTCACCCTTAGTGGGCTTAATGAAAAACTGTTTTTT.